This T cell receptor (beta chain) is from a study of blood T cell repertoires in COVID-19. Overall study context: PBMCs, B-cell-depleted T cells, or T cells provided the cDNA or gDNA that made up the material.

Each participant's cohort was designated according to participant-reported clinical history. Per the study methods: Amplification from reference gene primers served as the basis for estimated nucleated cell counts. Sequencing used immunoSEQ multiplex PCR; TCRdb keeps in-frame clones, though not all of them. The V and J calls and clone size were taken over from that table, and D and trimming were inferred from the DNA. Of around 340,000 clones in the sample, just over 85% were seen once. V trimming: 0 bases; J trimming: 0 bases; junction bases outside the gene matches: 7. This CDR3 is 17 amino acids long. Germline CDR1 and CDR2: LGHNT and FRNRAP.

The TCR comes from a woman in her forties with acute COVID-19. The J gene is TRBJ1-1, the V gene TRBV12-5, with 7 bases that match TRBD1. The sequenced sample was PBMCs or T cells enriched from blood (not recorded which). The CDR3 DNA reads TGTGCTAGTGGTTTGGTAGTTCCGGGACAGATGAACACTGAAGCTTTCTTT. It encodes CASGLVVPGQMNTEAFF.